Given below is one T cell receptor beta chain in context. The antigen is undetermined. The V gene lost 5 bases and the J gene lost 6 bases, with 14 bases spanning the gap. Germline CDR1 reads SGHRS; CDR2 reads YFSETQ. The CDR3 consists of 14 residues. The entry originates in a study of identical twins. Overall study findings and caveats: Conclusions came from cross-sectional statistical analysis, not from following the same donors. Modeled out-of-frame TCR alpha sharing in monozygotic twins fell below observed levels.

TCRdb used MiXCR to reprocess the 5' RACE reads, holding one entry per CDR3 protein. The sample contains approximately 680,000 distinct CDR3 sequences, around 7.5% of which appear only once. The sample also formed part of further work on yellow fever vaccine responses in identical twins.

This sequence joins TRBV5-1 and TRBJ2-2; D possibly uses TRBD1 or TRBD2 (5 bases each). The TCR sequence derives from a woman between 18 and 29 years old in good health. The material sequenced was PBMCs. CDR3 residues: CASSSGTLAGELFF. In nucleotides, the CDR3 is TGCGCCAGCAGTTCCGGGACCTTGGCCGGGGAGCTGTTTTTT.